Below, 24 T cell receptor beta chains from the same sample are listed, as sequenced in a study of T cells in Graves' hyperthyroidism and ophthalmopathy (dated by TCRdb to between 2018 and 2021). Library preparation employed multiplex PCR. Data came from an Illumina HiSeq 2000. Amplification of TCR beta CDR3 regions was carried out from RNA transcripts. The first round of RT-PCR for the TCR CDR3 was performed with the HTBI primer set and the Qiagen OneStep RT-PCR kit. TCRdb applied fastp at Q25 and MiXCR to the public reads, then kept only in-frame beta chains. Rows are combined by CDR3 protein, so each entry shows the most common genes and DNA. Within this sample are 250,000 to 300,000 distinct CDR3 sequences, with roughly 13% of them counted one time only. The ten largest clones add up to 7.5% to 8% of the sample. The sequenced sample consisted of blood. These receptors were collected from a woman aged 25 to 39 with Graves' hyperthyroidism that later progressed to Graves' ophthalmopathy.

The chain uses TRBV6-6 and TRBJ1-6, with a tentative D call TRBD1 (5 bases). The germline CDR1 and CDR2 sequences are MNHNY and SVGAGI (reference sequence). This CDR3 has 15 amino acids. Between the trimmed V and J ends, which lost 0 bases and 6 bases, there was a span of 9 bases. The CDR3 reads CASSYSGQGNSPLHF. DNA of the CDR3: TGTGCCAGCAGTTACTCTGGGCAGGGTAATTCACCCCTCCACTTT.

This clonotype showed up many times. This chain links TRBV29-1 with TRBJ2-1; 10 bases agree with TRBD2. Germline values: CDR1 SQVTM, CDR2 ANQGSEA. V dropped 5 bases and J dropped 5; count of bases not matched to a gene: 12. This CDR3 contains 16 residues. In DNA form, the CDR3 reads TGCAGCGTTCTCCCGAAGGGAGCGGGAGGGAACAATGAGCAGTTCTTC. Its translation is CSVLPKGAGGNNEQFF.

Ten or more counts support this clonotype. This chain links TRBV12-3 or TRBV12-4 with TRBJ1-2, with D hard to call. CDR3 length: 15 amino acids. The V end was cut by 4 bases, the J end by 1 base, with 13 bases between. CDR3 coding DNA: TGTGCCAGCAGTTCCCAGGAGGGTGGTAACTATGGCTACACCTTC. Translated, it gives CASSSQEGGNYGYTF.

This clonotype was counted ten times or more. The chain carries TRBV11-2 and TRBJ2-3; 12 bases fit TRBD2. Germline lookup yields CDR1 SGHAT and CDR2 FQNNGV. The junction had 15 bases not matched to a gene; V was cut back by 5 bases and J by 3 bases. The CDR3 spans 19 residues. The chain's CDR3 is CASSPKTSGRPRSTDTQYF. The CDR3 coding sequence is TGTGCCAGCAGCCCAAAAACTAGCGGGAGGCCCCGGAGTACAGATACGCAGTATTTT. Complete variable domain (other parts from reference TRBV11-2 and TRBJ2-3): EAGVAQSPRYKIIEKRQSVAFWCNPISGHATLYWYQQILGQGPKLLIQFQNNGVVDDSQLPKDRFSAERLKGVDSTLKIQPAKLEDSAVYLCASSPKTSGRPRSTDTQYFGPGTRLTVL.

This clonotype was found many times. The chain uses TRBV12-3 or TRBV12-4 and TRBJ2-2; 9 bases line up with TRBD1. The CDR3 totals 17 residues. V shed 7 bases and J 5 bases; nucleotides not matched to a gene: 14. CDR3 nucleotide sequence: TGTGCCAGCACCATCATCCGGGGGACAGGGTGGACCGGGGAGCTGTTTTTT. Its protein is CASTIIRGTGWTGELFF.

A few counts support this clonotype. The DNA of the CDR3 is TGCAGCGTTCGGACAGGCGGCGAGCAGTACTTC. It specifies CSVRTGGEQYF. The chain couples TRBV29-1 to TRBJ2-7, with TRBD1 identical over 7 bases. Per germline, CDR1 SQVTM and CDR2 ANQGSEA. The CDR3 has 11 amino acids. J was trimmed by 6 bases and V by 5 bases; bases with no gene match: 4.

This clonotype was recorded many times. V usage is TRBV28 and J usage is TRBJ2-3; 7 nucleotides agree with TRBD2. V trimming: 8 bases; J trimming: 4 bases; junction bases outside the gene matches: 12. The CDR3 extends over 15 amino acids. Per germline, CDR1 MDHEN and CDR2 SYDVKM. The CDR3 nucleotides read TGTGCCAGCGAAAGTAGGGGAGGGCCCCCAGATACGCAGTATTTT. Its translation is CASESRGGPPDTQYF.

This chain connects TRBV20-1 to TRBJ1-2, with TRBD1 matching 9 bases. J lost 8 bases, V lost 5 bases, and 12 bases had no gene match. This CDR3 contains 14 residues. Germline V gene sequence: CDR1 DFQATT, CDR2 SNEGSKA (reference sequence). The CDR3 bases are TGCAGTGCTCCCAGGGAGGGACAGGGAGGAGGCTACACCTTC. Translated, it gives CSAPREGQGGGYTF.

The chain uses TRBV6-2 or TRBV6-3 and TRBJ1-2; 8 positions match TRBD1. From germline, CDR1 is MNHEY and CDR2 SVGEGT. Germline trimming cut 5 bases from V and 6 bases from J; bases unmatched to any gene: 11. The CDR3 sequence is 15 residues long. The CDR3 spells CASSGYGQGGDGYTF. CDR3 DNA: TGTGCCAGCAGTGGGTATGGACAGGGCGGTGATGGCTACACCTTC.

The sample holds many counts of this clonotype. The chain recombines TRBV7-6 with TRBJ1-2; D remains unclear. V lost 0 bases, J lost 4 bases, and 9 bases lay in between. In germline, CDR1 is SGHVS, CDR2 FNYEAQ. The CDR3 sequence is 14 residues long. The CDR3 here is CASSLARHRYGYTF. The CDR3 DNA reads as TGTGCCAGCAGCTTAGCGAGGCACCGCTATGGCTACACCTTC.

The sample holds many counts of this clonotype. The V and J genes are TRBV19 and TRBJ1-4; D unresolved. There are 11 residues in the CDR3. Trimming stripped 3 bases from V and 8 bases from J, with 4 bases between. Germline CDR1 and CDR2: LNHDA and SQIVND (reference sequence). CDR3 amino acids: CASSIGEKLFF. In DNA, the CDR3 is TGTGCCAGTAGTATCGGGGAAAAACTGTTTTTT.

This clonotype showed up many times. This chain connects TRBV2 to TRBJ1-4; no definite D call. From germline, CDR1 is SNHLY and CDR2 FYNNEI. V dropped 7 bases and J dropped 3 bases, with 15 bases sitting between them. CDR3 length: 15 residues. The CDR3 sequence is CASNKGRNANEKLFF. The CDR3, as DNA: TGTGCCAGCAACAAAGGCCGGAACGCTAATGAAAAACTGTTTTTT.

This clonotype was found many times. The rearrangement links TRBV14 to TRBJ2-7, with 11 bases fitting TRBD2. The V segment lost 2 bases and the J segment 7 bases; nucleotides outside the gene matches: 7. Per germline, CDR1 SGHDN and CDR2 FVKESK. This CDR3 comprises 15 residues. CDR3 in amino acids: CASSQRGLAGGEQYF. The CDR3, as DNA: TGTGCCAGCAGCCAAAGGGGGCTAGCGGGAGGAGAGCAGTACTTC. The full variable domain, in which reference TRBV14 and TRBJ2-7 provide the parts outside the CDR3, is EAGVTQFPSHSVIEKGQTVTLRCDPISGHDNLYWYRRVMGKEIKFLLHFVKESKQDESGMPNNRFLAERTGGTYSTLKVQPAELEDSGVYFCASSQRGLAGGEQYFGPGTRLTVT.

Notes on this clonotype: Its ends do not fully match the called genes, so a read error is possible. This chain links TRBV6-1 with TRBJ2-1; no definite D call. This CDR3 contains 15 residues. Germline lookup yields CDR1 MNHNS and CDR2 SASEGT. DNA for the CDR3: TGTGCCTGCAGTGAATCCCCCGCCTTCTACAATGAGCAGTTCTTC. Translation gives CACSESPAFYNEQFF.

This clonotype was detected ten times or more. J is TRBJ1-2 and V is TRBV12-3 or TRBV12-4; 8 nucleotides align to TRBD1. There are 14 residues in the CDR3. V shed 6 bases, J shed 8 bases, and the junction held 11 bases outside the gene matches. Written as DNA, the CDR3 is TGTGCCAGCAGCCCGTCGGACAGGGTGGAAGGCTACACCTTC. Translation gives CASSPSDRVEGYTF.

The sample holds many counts of this clonotype. The chain joins TRBV7-2 to TRBJ2-3, with 15 nucleotides matching TRBD2. The J segment lost 5 bases and the V segment lost 5 bases, leaving 8 bases of the junction unmatched. Per the germline V gene, CDR1 is SGHTA and CDR2 is FQGNSA. This CDR3 contains 17 residues. Here the CDR3 DNA reads TGTGCCAGCAGCGCCGGACTAGCGGGAGGGCGGGGAGATACGCAGTATTTT. This encodes CASSAGLAGGRGDTQYF.

The chain employs TRBV25-1 and TRBJ2-1; either TRBD1 or TRBD2 may supply D (6 bases each). Per germline, CDR1 MGHDK and CDR2 SYGVNS. The CDR3 consists of 13 residues. V gave up 10 bases and J gave up 0 bases, with 10 bases separating them. For the CDR3, the DNA is TGTGCCACGGGGGCGTACTCCTACAATGAGCAGTTCTTC. Its translation is CATGAYSYNEQFF.

This clonotype was observed many times. The chain links TRBV20-1 to TRBJ2-7; no clear D gene. The V gene lost 0 bases and the J gene lost 5 bases, with 17 bases spanning the gap. The CDR3 runs to 15 residues. Germline lookup yields CDR1 DFQATT and CDR2 SNEGSKA (reference sequence). CDR3 protein: CSARDLKEVSDEQYF. The CDR3 DNA reads TGCAGTGCTAGAGATCTTAAAGAGGTATCGGACGAGCAGTACTTC.

In its sample, this clonotype was seen a few times. A much larger clonotype is one base distant, so this may be a read error. This chain uses TRBV30 with TRBJ2-4, with D possibly matching TRBD2 (6 bases). CDR1 is GTSNPN, CDR2 SVGIG, per germline (reference sequence). There are 15 residues in the CDR3. Deletions cut 1 base from V and 6 bases from J, with 16 bases between. DNA of the CDR3: TGTGCCTGGAGTGGAGCCGGGACTCTTGTAAACATTCAGTACTTC. Translation: CAWSGAGTLVNIQYF.

This clonotype was recorded at least ten times. The chain employs TRBV10-2 and TRBJ1-1; maybe TRBD1 (5 bases). The germline CDR1 and CDR2 sequences are WSHSY and SAAADI. V lost 6 bases and J lost 2, with 16 bases in between. The CDR3 is made up of 15 amino acids. DNA for the CDR3: TGCGCCAGCAGAGACTCAGGGACCTTCAACACTGAAGCTTTCTTT. It specifies CASRDSGTFNTEAFF.

In its sample, this clonotype was seen many times. CDR3 protein: CSAIAVGATGVGNEQFF. CDR3 DNA sequence: TGCAGTGCCATAGCGGTAGGGGCCACAGGGGTTGGCAATGAGCAGTTCTTC. The genes are TRBV20-1 and TRBJ2-1; D might be TRBD1 (7 bases). The germline V gene has CDR1 DFQATT and CDR2 SNEGSKA (reference sequence). V was cut by 6 bases and J by 6 bases, with 27 bases left in between. The CDR3 length is 17 residues.

This clonotype was counted ten times or more. This sequence joins TRBV20-1 and TRBJ2-1; maybe TRBD1 (5 bases). V gave up 3 bases and J gave up 5 bases, with 11 bases separating them. This CDR3 is 13 amino acids long. Germline CDR1 is DFQATT and CDR2 is SNEGSKA (reference sequence). CDR3 DNA sequence: TGCAGTGCTAGCCGTCCAGGGAACAATGAGCAGTTCTTC. Protein product: CSASRPGNNEQFF.

This clonotype was detected ten times or more. The CDR3 coding sequence is TGTGCCAGCAGCGCAGAGACAGGGAGCGGAACCTACGAGCAGTACTTC. Amino acid sequence: CASSAETGSGTYEQYF. This chain links TRBV9 with TRBJ2-7; 7 bases line up with TRBD1. Germline loops: CDR1 SGDLS, CDR2 YYNGEE. Losses at the gene ends were 3 bases for V and 2 bases for J; bases not matched to a gene: 11. CDR3 length: 16 residues.

Many counts were recorded for this clonotype. The gene calls are TRBV30 and TRBJ1-1, with a tentative D call TRBD1 (5 bases). The CDR3 loop spans 14 amino acids. Trimming removed 4 bases at V and 2 bases at J, with 14 bases between. From germline, CDR1 is GTSNPN and CDR2 SVGIG (reference sequence). The chain's CDR3 is CAWTRSRGNTEAFF. The CDR3 DNA reads TGTGCCTGGACACGGAGTAGGGGCAACACTGAAGCTTTCTTT.